This T cell receptor (beta chain) was found in a study of cytotoxic CD8 clonotypes in ibrutinib-treated CLL. Study-level background: The response samples were taken once patients had been treated for a median of approximately 13 months, range 6 to 36.

CDR1 is SGHTA, CDR2 FQGNSA, per germline. This CDR3 comprises 15 residues. Deletions cut 1 base from V and 4 bases from J, with 11 bases between. Study outcomes and limitations: Increased clonality at ibrutinib response gave way to a return toward baseline at progression.

Note on this clone: Its antigen is unknown. The sample contains more than one DNA sequence encoding this CDR3.

Measured with immunoSEQ multiplex PCR; TCRdb has only the in-frame clones, and not every one. The sample lists 300,000 or so clones; about 64% were seen once. This TCR came from a human donor with chronic lymphocytic leukemia. Sequencing was performed on PBMCs, taken after 36 months of ibrutinib treatment. The chain is built from TRBV7-2 and TRBJ2-1, with a tentative D call TRBD2 (5 bases). The CDR3 loop is CASSLGLDSYNEQFF. The CDR3 DNA sequence: TGTGCCAGCAGCTTAGGGTTGGACTCTTACAATGAGCAGTTCTTC. The full variable domain, rest sourced from reference TRBV7-2 and TRBJ2-1, is GAGVSQSPSNKVTEKGKDVELRCDPISGHTALYWYRQSLGQGLEFLIYFQGNSAPDKSGLPSDRFSAERTGGSVSTLTIQRTQQEDSAVYLCASSLGLDSYNEQFFGPGTRLTVL.